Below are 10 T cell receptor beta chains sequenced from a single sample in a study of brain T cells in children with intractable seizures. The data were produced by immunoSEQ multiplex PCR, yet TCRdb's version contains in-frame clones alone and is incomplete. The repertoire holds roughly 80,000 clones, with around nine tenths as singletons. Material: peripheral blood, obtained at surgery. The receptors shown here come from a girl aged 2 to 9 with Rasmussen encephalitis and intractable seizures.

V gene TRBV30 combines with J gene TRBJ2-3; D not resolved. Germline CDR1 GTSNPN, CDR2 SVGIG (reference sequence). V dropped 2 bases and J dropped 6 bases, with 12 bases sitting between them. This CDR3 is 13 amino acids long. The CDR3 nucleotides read TGTGCCTGGAGTCCCGACACCGATGATACGCAGTATTTT. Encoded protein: CAWSPDTDDTQYF.

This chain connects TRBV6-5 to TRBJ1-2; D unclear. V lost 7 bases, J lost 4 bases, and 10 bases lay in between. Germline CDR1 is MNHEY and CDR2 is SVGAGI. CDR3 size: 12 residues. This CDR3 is CASTREIYGYTF. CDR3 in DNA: TGTGCCAGCACCCGGGAGATCTATGGCTACACCTTC.

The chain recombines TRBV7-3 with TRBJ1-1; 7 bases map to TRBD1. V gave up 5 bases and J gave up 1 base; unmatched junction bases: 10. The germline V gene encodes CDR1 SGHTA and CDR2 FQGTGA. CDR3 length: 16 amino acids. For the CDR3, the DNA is TGTGCCAGCAGCCAATCGTCCCGGACAGGGAACACTGAAGCTTTCTTT. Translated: CASSQSSRTGNTEAFF.

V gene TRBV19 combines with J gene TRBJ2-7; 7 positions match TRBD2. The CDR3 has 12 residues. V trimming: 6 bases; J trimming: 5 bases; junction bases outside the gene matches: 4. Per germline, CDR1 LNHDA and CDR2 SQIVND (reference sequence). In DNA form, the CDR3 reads TGTGCCAGTAGCAATCTAGCGGACGAGCAGTACTTC. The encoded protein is CASSNLADEQYF. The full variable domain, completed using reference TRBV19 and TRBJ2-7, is DGGITQSPKYLFRKEGQNVTLSCEQNLNHDAMYWYRQDPGQGLRLIYYSQIVNDFQKGDIAEGYSVSREKKESFPLTVTSAQKNPTAFYLCASSNLADEQYFGPGTRLTVT.

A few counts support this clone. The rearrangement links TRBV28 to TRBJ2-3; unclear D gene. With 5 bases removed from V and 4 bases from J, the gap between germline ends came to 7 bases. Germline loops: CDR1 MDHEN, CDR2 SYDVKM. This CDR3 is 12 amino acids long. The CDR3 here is CASSPRPDTQYF. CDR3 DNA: TGTGCCAGCAGTCCCCGCCCAGATACGCAGTATTTT.

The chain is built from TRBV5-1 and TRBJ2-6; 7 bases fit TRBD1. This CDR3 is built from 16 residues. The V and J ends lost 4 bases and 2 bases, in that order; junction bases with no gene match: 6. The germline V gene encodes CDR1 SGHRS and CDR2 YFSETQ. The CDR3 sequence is CASSRQGPTGANVLTF. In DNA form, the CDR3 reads TGCGCCAGCAGCCGACAGGGTCCCACTGGGGCCAACGTCCTGACTTTC.

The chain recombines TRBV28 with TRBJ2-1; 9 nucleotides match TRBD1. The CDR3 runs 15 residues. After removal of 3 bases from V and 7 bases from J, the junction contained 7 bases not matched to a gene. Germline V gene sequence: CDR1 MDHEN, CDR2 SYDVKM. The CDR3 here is CASSLLQGARNEQFF. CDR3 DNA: TGTGCCAGCAGTTTGTTACAGGGGGCGCGAAATGAGCAGTTCTTC.

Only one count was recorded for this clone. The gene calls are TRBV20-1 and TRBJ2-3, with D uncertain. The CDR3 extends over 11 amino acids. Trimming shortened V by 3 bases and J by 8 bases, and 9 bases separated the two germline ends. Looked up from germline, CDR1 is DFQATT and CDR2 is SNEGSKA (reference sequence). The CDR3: CSASGMGTQYF. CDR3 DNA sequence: TGCAGTGCTAGTGGAATGGGTACGCAGTATTTT.

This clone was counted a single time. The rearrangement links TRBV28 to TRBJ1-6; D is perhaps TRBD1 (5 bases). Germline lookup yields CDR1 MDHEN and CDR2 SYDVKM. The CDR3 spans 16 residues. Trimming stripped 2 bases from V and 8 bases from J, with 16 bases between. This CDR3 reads CASSLRGQGWHSPLHF. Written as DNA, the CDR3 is TGTGCCAGCAGTTTACGTGGTCAGGGATGGCATTCACCCCTCCACTTT.

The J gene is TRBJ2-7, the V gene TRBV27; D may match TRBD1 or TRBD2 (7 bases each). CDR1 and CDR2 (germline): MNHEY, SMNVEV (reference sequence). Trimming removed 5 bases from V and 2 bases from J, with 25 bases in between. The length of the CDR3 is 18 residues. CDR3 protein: CASSAHRGGGLGAYEQYF. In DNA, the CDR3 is TGTGCCAGCAGTGCCCACAGGGGAGGGGGCCTCGGTGCCTACGAGCAGTACTTC.